A selection of T cell receptor beta chains follows, all from one sample in a study of blood T cell repertoires in COVID-19. Only in-frame clones appear in the TCRdb table, and some are missing; sequencing was by immunoSEQ multiplex PCR. The table has approximately 280,000 clones, approximately 83% seen once. Sequenced: peripheral blood. The source is a woman in her 70s with acute or convalescent COVID-19. CDR3s include the opening cysteine and the closing phenylalanine or tryptophan. The order of the fields is clone size, V gene, D gene, J gene, CDR3 DNA, CDR3 protein. D genes are given only for firm matches. Clone size appears in some rows only: once, few, many, or a class for an expanded clone.

clone_size: -; v_call: TRBV5-1; d_call: -; j_call: TRBJ2-5; cdr3_nt: TGCGCCAGCAGCTTGGGTGTCATCCAAGAGACCCAGTACTTC; cdr3_aa: CASSLGVIQETQYF
clone_size: -; v_call: TRBV2; d_call: TRBD1; j_call: TRBJ1-2; cdr3_nt: TGTGCCAGCAGTGTACAGGGGATGGGCTATGGCTACACCTTC; cdr3_aa: CASSVQGMGYGYTF
clone_size: -; v_call: TRBV10-3; d_call: TRBD1; j_call: TRBJ1-2; cdr3_nt: TGTGCCACCAAGGGACAGGGGGCAAACTATGGCTACACCTTC; cdr3_aa: CATKGQGANYGYTF
clone_size: -; v_call: TRBV5-1; d_call: TRBD2; j_call: TRBJ2-2; cdr3_nt: TGCGCCAGCAGCTTGGACGGACTAGCTCTCACCGGGGAGCTGTTTTTT; cdr3_aa: CASSLDGLALTGELFF
clone_size: -; v_call: TRBV5-1; d_call: TRBD2; j_call: TRBJ2-7; cdr3_nt: TGCGCCAGCAGCCCCGGGGGGGCCTACGAGCAGTACTTC; cdr3_aa: CASSPGGAYEQYF
clone_size: -; v_call: TRBV5-1; d_call: -; j_call: TRBJ1-2; cdr3_nt: TGCGCCAGCAGCTTTAATAGAGGGAACTATGGCTACACCTTC; cdr3_aa: CASSFNRGNYGYTF
clone_size: -; v_call: TRBV10-3; d_call: -; j_call: TRBJ2-2; cdr3_nt: TGTGCCATCAGTGAGATGGGGGGATCGAACACCGGGGAGCTGTTTTTT; cdr3_aa: CAISEMGGSNTGELFF
clone_size: -; v_call: TRBV5-5; d_call: TRBD2; j_call: TRBJ2-3; cdr3_nt: TGTGCCAGCAGCTCAACCTTAGCGGGGGGGCTCGGTACGCAGTATTTT; cdr3_aa: CASSSTLAGGLGTQYF
clone_size: -; v_call: TRBV19; d_call: -; j_call: TRBJ1-2; cdr3_nt: TGTGCCAGTAGTGTGGGGCAGGGGTTCGGCTACACCTTC; cdr3_aa: CASSVGQGFGYTF
clone_size: -; v_call: TRBV10-2; d_call: TRBD1; j_call: TRBJ1-2; cdr3_nt: TGCGCCAGCAGTGTGGGACAGGGGTCACTATATGGCTACACCTTC; cdr3_aa: CASSVGQGSLYGYTF
clone_size: once; v_call: TRBV3-1/TRBV3-2; d_call: -; j_call: TRBJ2-7; cdr3_nt: TGTGCCAGCAGCCGCCGCGGAGGGTCCTCCTACGAGCAGTACTTC; cdr3_aa: CASSRRGGSSYEQYF
clone_size: -; v_call: TRBV7-2; d_call: TRBD2; j_call: TRBJ2-5; cdr3_nt: TGTGCCAGCAGCTCACTAGCGGCCCAAGAGACCCAGTACTTC; cdr3_aa: CASSSLAAQETQYF
clone_size: -; v_call: TRBV24-1; d_call: TRBD1; j_call: TRBJ2-1; cdr3_nt: TGTGCCACCAGTGTAATACAGGGGGCGGCCTACAATGAGCAGTTCTTC; cdr3_aa: CATSVIQGAAYNEQFF
clone_size: -; v_call: TRBV7-9; d_call: -; j_call: TRBJ2-1; cdr3_nt: TGTGCCAGCAGCTTAGATACAGGTTTGGGCTCCTACAATGAGCAGTTCTTC; cdr3_aa: CASSLDTGLGSYNEQFF
clone_size: -; v_call: TRBV6-1; d_call: -; j_call: TRBJ2-7; cdr3_nt: TGTGCCAGCAGTCCCCCCGGGACTCCCCTTTACGAGCAGTACTTC; cdr3_aa: CASSPPGTPLYEQYF
clone_size: -; v_call: TRBV30; d_call: -; j_call: TRBJ2-1; cdr3_nt: TGTGCCTGGACTGCGGATAGCCATCACAATGAGCAGTTCTTC; cdr3_aa: CAWTADSHHNEQFF
clone_size: few; v_call: TRBV2; d_call: -; j_call: TRBJ1-1; cdr3_nt: TGTGCCAGCAGTGTAGCGGGAGGGCCTGAAGCTTTCTTT; cdr3_aa: CASSVAGGPEAFF
clone_size: -; v_call: TRBV13; d_call: TRBD1; j_call: TRBJ1-2; cdr3_nt: TGTGCCAGCAGCTTATACGGGACAGATGAATCCCCTATCTATGGCTACACCTTC; cdr3_aa: CASSLYGTDESPIYGYTF
clone_size: -; v_call: TRBV5-8; d_call: TRBD1; j_call: TRBJ2-7; cdr3_nt: TGTGCCAGCACCCTGGGACAGGGGGCCTACGAGCAGTACTTC; cdr3_aa: CASTLGQGAYEQYF
clone_size: -; v_call: TRBV3-1/TRBV3-2; d_call: -; j_call: TRBJ1-2; cdr3_nt: TGTGCCAGCAGCCATCGACAGCTCTATGGCTACACCTTC; cdr3_aa: CASSHRQLYGYTF
clone_size: -; v_call: TRBV2; d_call: TRBD2; j_call: TRBJ2-1; cdr3_nt: TGTGCCAGCAGTGATCGGCTAGCGGGGGCCTTGCGGCAGTTCTTC; cdr3_aa: CASSDRLAGALRQFF
clone_size: -; v_call: TRBV7-3; d_call: -; j_call: TRBJ2-1; cdr3_nt: TGTGCCAGCAGCTTAGTCGGGGATGAGCAGTTCTTC; cdr3_aa: CASSLVGDEQFF
clone_size: -; v_call: TRBV10-3; d_call: TRBD2; j_call: TRBJ2-3; cdr3_nt: TGTGCCATCAGCCCGACTAGCGGGTCAGATACGCAGTATTTT; cdr3_aa: CAISPTSGSDTQYF
clone_size: -; v_call: TRBV24-1; d_call: TRBD1; j_call: TRBJ2-3; cdr3_nt: TGTGCCACCAGTGATTTGGCCGGGACAGGGGGCCCAGATACGCAGTATTTT; cdr3_aa: CATSDLAGTGGPDTQYF